The 27 T cell receptor beta chains given below trace back to one sample, sequenced in a study of blood T cell repertoires in COVID-19. Clones were sequenced by immunoSEQ multiplex PCR, and TCRdb holds only the in-frame ones, with some missing. Among about 120,000 clones listed, over 60% were seen once. The sequencing input was peripheral blood. The receptor set was obtained from a woman aged 80 or over with acute or convalescent COVID-19.

The chain employs TRBV6-2 or TRBV6-3 and TRBJ1-2; D is unresolved. The V and J ends lost 6 bases and 7 bases respectively, with 15 bases between them. Germline V gene lookup returns CDR1 MNHEY and CDR2 SVGEGT. This CDR3 spans 13 amino acids. CDR3: CASSPRSSSGYTF. The CDR3, as DNA: TGTGCCAGCAGCCCGAGGTCGAGCAGTGGCTACACCTTC.

The chain has TRBV7-2 and TRBJ1-1, with D possibly being TRBD1 (5 bases). The ends were cut back, 6 bases at V and 2 bases at J, with 10 bases in the middle. The CDR3 covers 13 residues. Germline V gene sequence: CDR1 SGHTA, CDR2 FQGNSA. For the CDR3, the DNA is TGTGCCAGCAGGACAGATTTAAACACTGAAGCTTTCTTT. Its protein is CASRTDLNTEAFF.

In the case of this clone: Other DNA sequences in the sample encode the same CDR3. The chain combines TRBV7-2 with TRBJ1-3, with D uncertain. Trimming cost V 4 bases and J 4 bases, with 5 bases left between them. This CDR3 is built from 12 residues. Germline CDR1 SGHTA, CDR2 FQGNSA. CDR3 loop: CASSSQGNTIYF. The CDR3 coding sequence is TGTGCCAGCAGCTCACAGGGAAACACCATATATTTT. The full variable domain, with the rest looked up from reference TRBV7-2 and TRBJ1-3, is GAGVSQSPSNKVTEKGKDVELRCDPISGHTALYWYRQSLGQGLEFLIYFQGNSAPDKSGLPSDRFSAERTGGSVSTLTIQRTQQEDSAVYLCASSSQGNTIYFGEGSWLTVV.

This sequence joins TRBV20-1 and TRBJ1-2; the D gene is possibly TRBD1 (6 bases). The CDR3 loop spans 13 amino acids. Per germline, CDR1 DFQATT and CDR2 SNEGSKA (reference sequence). V was pared by 3 bases and J by 5 bases, with 13 bases between. CDR3 DNA: TGCAGTGCTAGTAAGGCAGGGGCTTATGGCTACACCTTC. It encodes CSASKAGAYGYTF.

The chain combines TRBV6-5 with TRBJ1-2; TRBD1 agrees at 8 bases. The germline CDR1 and CDR2 sequences are MNHEY and SVGAGI. The CDR3 contains 13 residues. After removal of 7 bases from V and 6 bases from J, the junction contained 7 bases not matched to a gene. CDR3 protein: CASNPGQGDGYTF. CDR3 DNA: TGTGCCAGCAATCCCGGACAGGGAGATGGCTACACCTTC.

V and J are TRBV4-3 and TRBJ2-1; D might be TRBD2 (6 bases). CDR1 is LGHNA, CDR2 YSLEER, per germline. The CDR3 loop spans 13 amino acids. Trimming took off 3 bases at V and 9 bases at J, with 12 bases between the two ends. CDR3 DNA: TGCGCCAGCAGCCACCACGGGAGACGTGAGCAGTTCTTC. Encoded protein: CASSHHGRREQFF.

V usage is TRBV28 and J usage is TRBJ2-7, with 9 bases matching TRBD1. CDR3 length equals 15 residues. V shed 2 bases, J shed 5 bases, and the junction held 7 bases outside the gene matches. Germline V CDR1 and CDR2: MDHEN, SYDVKM. CDR3 DNA sequence: TGTGCCAGCAGTTTACATAGACGGACAGGGGACGAGCAGTACTTC. It encodes CASSLHRRTGDEQYF.

The V and J genes are TRBV19 and TRBJ1-2; D is perhaps TRBD1 (6 bases). The CDR3 has 14 residues. V gave up 4 bases and J gave up 4 bases, with 13 bases separating them. The germline V gene has CDR1 LNHDA and CDR2 SQIVND (reference sequence). Here the CDR3 DNA reads TGTGCCAGTAGTAACCCAGGGGCCCCCTATGGCTACACCTTC. Translated, it gives CASSNPGAPYGYTF.

J is TRBJ2-5 and V is TRBV28; 8 nucleotides match TRBD1. V was clipped by 5 bases and J by 4 bases; unmatched bases: 3. Germline V CDR1 and CDR2: MDHEN, SYDVKM. The length of the CDR3 is 13 residues. CDR3 region: CASSRDRIETQYF. The CDR3 DNA follows: TGTGCCAGCAGTCGGGACAGGATAGAGACCCAGTACTTC.

This chain joins TRBV5-1 and TRBJ2-5; 9 nucleotides match TRBD1. The CDR3 totals 17 residues. Germline trimming cut 0 bases from V and 2 bases from J; bases unmatched to any gene: 8. Germline CDR1 reads SGHRS; CDR2 reads YFSETQ. CDR3 bases: TGCGCCAGCAGCTTGGTCCGACAGGGGGATGTACAAGAGACCCAGTACTTC. Residues: CASSLVRQGDVQETQYF.

The CDR3 DNA follows: TGCGCCAGCAGCCACCTCGGCCAGGGGGCAGATACGCAGTATTTT. Its translation is CASSHLGQGADTQYF. The chain uses TRBV4-3 and TRBJ2-3, with 7 bases identical to TRBD1. The J segment lost 4 bases and the V segment lost 3 bases, leaving 7 bases of the junction unmatched. The CDR3 totals 15 residues. CDR1 and CDR2 from the germline V gene are LGHNA and YSLEER.

The chain couples TRBV19 to TRBJ1-1; possible D gene TRBD1, 5 bases. The CDR3 spans 12 residues. V lost 6 bases and J lost 11, with 16 bases in between. Per germline, CDR1 LNHDA and CDR2 SQIVND (reference sequence). The CDR3 here is CASRAGPEYAFF. CDR3 coding DNA: TGTGCCAGTAGGGCGGGACCGGAATACGCTTTCTTT.

This chain connects TRBV19 to TRBJ1-1; TRBD1 is a possible D gene (6 bases). The V gene's germline CDR1 is LNHDA and CDR2 SQIVND (reference sequence). V dropped 5 bases and J dropped 2 bases, with 12 bases sitting between them. The CDR3 totals 14 residues. The CDR3 DNA reads TGTGCCAGTAGTTTAGGGACACCCAACACTGAAGCTTTCTTT. Encoded protein: CASSLGTPNTEAFF.

The table lists this clone with a count of one. This sequence joins TRBV18 and TRBJ1-3, with D possibly matching TRBD1 (6 bases). CDR1 KGHSH and CDR2 LQKENI come from the germline V gene. The CDR3 totals 14 residues. V shed 2 bases and J shed 2 bases, with 7 bases lying between them. CDR3 sequence: CASSPAGAGNTIYF. In nucleotides, the CDR3 is TGTGCCAGCTCACCAGCAGGGGCTGGAAACACCATATATTTT.

The chain couples TRBV5-1 to TRBJ1-1; TRBD1 aligns across 7 bases. Germline trimming cut 1 base from V and 4 bases from J; bases unmatched to any gene: 4. Germline V gene data show CDR1 as SGHRS and CDR2 as YFSETQ. The CDR3 covers 14 residues. The CDR3 here is CASSLIGGRTEAFF. The CDR3 DNA is TGCGCCAGCAGCTTGATAGGGGGCCGCACTGAAGCTTTCTTT.

This chain joins TRBV3-1 (or the pseudogene TRBV3-2) and TRBJ1-5, with unresolved D. This CDR3 has 16 amino acids. Germline CDR1 reads LGHDT; CDR2 reads YNNKEL (reference sequence). Trimming removed 1 base at V and 3 bases at J, with 13 bases between. The chain's CDR3 is CASSQGPAQNNQPQHF. The CDR3 coding sequence is TGTGCCAGCAGCCAAGGACCCGCACAGAACAATCAGCCCCAGCATTTT.

In DNA form, the CDR3 reads TGCGCCAGCAGCTTGTCGGTACTAGCGGGAGAGTATACGCAGTATTTT. Protein sequence: CASSLSVLAGEYTQYF. The V and J genes are TRBV5-1 and TRBJ2-3, with 11 bases lining up with TRBD2. Germline assignment: CDR1 SGHRS and CDR2 YFSETQ. V lost 1 base to trimming and J lost 7 bases; unmatched junction nucleotides: 8. This CDR3 region has 16 residues.

This chain uses TRBV6-5 with TRBJ1-5, with D possibly matching TRBD1 (6 bases). V was cut by 5 bases and J by 6 bases, with 14 bases left in between. Per the germline V gene, CDR1 is MNHEY and CDR2 is SVGAGI. CDR3 length: 14 amino acids. CDR3 nucleotides: TGTGCCAGCAGTCTTCAGGGGTTGGGTCAGCCCCAGCATTTT. Translated, it gives CASSLQGLGQPQHF.

The rearrangement uses TRBV28 and TRBJ2-1; the D gene is possibly TRBD2 (7 bases). Trimming pared 11 bases from V and 0 bases from J, leaving 14 bases between. The CDR3 has 14 residues. Germline CDR1 MDHEN, CDR2 SYDVKM. This CDR3 reads CAGGGGSSYNEQFF. The CDR3 DNA reads as TGTGCCGGGGGGGGCGGGAGCTCCTACAATGAGCAGTTCTTC.

The chain combines TRBV9 with TRBJ1-1, with D unclear. CDR1 and CDR2 from the germline V gene are SGDLS and YYNGEE. The CDR3 is 13 amino acids. V was pared by 0 bases and J by 8 bases, with 11 bases between. The chain's CDR3 is CASSVESEIEAFF. CDR3 bases: TGTGCCAGCAGCGTAGAAAGTGAGATAGAAGCTTTCTTT.

The chain recombines TRBV6-5 with TRBJ1-5; maybe TRBD1 (6 bases). With 9 bases removed from V and 1 base from J, the gap between germline ends came to 16 bases. From germline, CDR1 is MNHEY and CDR2 SVGAGI. This CDR3 has 15 amino acids. The CDR3 DNA is TGTGCCAGTCGGGGGGGGCTAGGGAGCAATCAGCCCCAGCATTTT. Amino acids: CASRGGLGSNQPQHF.

The CDR3 region has the DNA TGTGCCACCAGGGGGGGGAACACAGATACGCAGTATTTT. It is translated as CATRGGNTDTQYF. This chain connects TRBV15 to TRBJ2-3, with 7 bases fitting TRBD2. This CDR3 contains 13 residues. Germline CDR1 reads LNHNV; CDR2 reads YYDKDF (reference sequence). The trim removed 6 bases at V and 2 bases at J, leaving 2 bases unmatched. Complete variable domain (other parts from reference TRBV15 and TRBJ2-3): DAMVIQNPRYQVTQFGKPVTLSCSQTLNHNVMYWYQQKSSQAPKLLFHYYDKDFNNEADTPDNFQSRRPNTSFCFLDIRSPGLGDTAMYLCATRGGNTDTQYFGPGTRLTVL.

This clone came up a few times. This rearrangement joins TRBV28 to TRBJ1-4; TRBD1 is a possible D gene (6 bases). V dropped 4 bases and J dropped 2 bases, with 14 bases sitting between them. CDR1 MDHEN and CDR2 SYDVKM come from the germline V gene. The CDR3 extends over 16 amino acids. CDR3 region: CASSSPKGETNEKLFF. As DNA, the CDR3 is TGTGCCAGCAGTTCGCCTAAGGGGGAGACTAATGAAAAACTGTTTTTT. Full variable domain (remainder filled in from reference TRBV28 and TRBJ1-4): DVKVTQSSRYLVKRTGEKVFLECVQDMDHENMFWYRQDPGLGLRLIYFSYDVKMKEKGDIPEGYSVSREKKERFSLILESASTNQTSMYLCASSSPKGETNEKLFFGSGTQLSVL.

The gene calls are TRBV11-2 and TRBJ1-5, with 8 positions matching TRBD1. There are 15 residues in the CDR3. Germline V gene sequence: CDR1 SGHAT, CDR2 FQNNGV. V lost 0 bases to trimming and J lost 5 bases; unmatched junction nucleotides: 3. The DNA of the CDR3 is TGTGCCAGCAGCTTAGACGGACAGGGTGATCAGCCCCAGCATTTT. This translates into CASSLDGQGDQPQHF. Full variable domain (outside the CDR3, taken from reference TRBV11-2 and TRBJ1-5): EAGVAQSPRYKIIEKRQSVAFWCNPISGHATLYWYQQILGQGPKLLIQFQNNGVVDDSQLPKDRFSAERLKGVDSTLKIQPAKLEDSAVYLCASSLDGQGDQPQHFGDGTRLSIL.

The CDR3 loop reads CASSYSGRGYTGELFF. The CDR3, as DNA: TGTGCCAGCAGCTATAGCGGGAGAGGGTACACCGGGGAGCTGTTTTTT. J is TRBJ2-2 and V is TRBV7-2; 9 positions match TRBD2. The trim removed 4 bases at V and 3 bases at J, leaving 6 bases unmatched. CDR3 length equals 16 residues. The germline gives CDR1 SGHTA, CDR2 FQGNSA. The full variable domain, with the rest looked up from reference TRBV7-2 and TRBJ2-2, is GAGVSQSPSNKVTEKGKDVELRCDPISGHTALYWYRQSLGQGLEFLIYFQGNSAPDKSGLPSDRFSAERTGGSVSTLTIQRTQQEDSAVYLCASSYSGRGYTGELFFGEGSRLTVL.

The gene calls are TRBV29-1 and TRBJ1-5; weak D call: TRBD1 (5 bases). This CDR3 is built from 13 residues. V was cut by 7 bases and J by 2 bases, with 12 bases left in between. Germline V gene sequence: CDR1 SQVTM, CDR2 ANQGSEA. The CDR3 sequence: CSAGGGGNQPQHF. The CDR3 coding sequence is TGCAGCGCGGGGGGAGGGGGCAATCAGCCCCAGCATTTT.

The V and J genes are TRBV7-6 and TRBJ1-6; TRBD1 agrees at 8 bases. Germline values: CDR1 SGHVS, CDR2 FNYEAQ. The CDR3 sequence is 14 residues long. V lost 6 bases to trimming and J lost 10 bases; unmatched junction nucleotides: 8. CDR3 protein: CASSSRGRESPLHF. CDR3 DNA: TGTGCCAGCAGTTCCAGGGGGCGCGAGTCACCCCTCCACTTT.